This T cell receptor (beta chain) was sequenced in a study of blood T cell repertoires in COVID-19 (dated by TCRdb to about 2020). A note on the overall study: Collaborator samples came from the United States, Italy and Spain and covered acute and convalescent phases of COVID-19. The material from the prospective study consisted of cDNA or gDNA derived from T cells, B-cell-depleted T cells, or PBMCs. The dataset comprised deeply sampled blood TCRbeta repertoires from subjects exposed to, actively infected with, or recovered from COVID-19. A freely available public database, intended as a resource for researchers studying the immune response to SARS-CoV-2, is where the repertoires were released. The samples were drawn from the first 160 participants of the ongoing ImmuneRACE study and from 1,254 subjects provided by 6 global collaborators. The sample metadata nearly always contained a de-identified subject ID, COVID-19 status, age in years and sex. HLA class I and class II types, where available, came from metadata supplied by the sample provider rather than from assay-based typing. Study-level results and caveats: How much clinical and demographic metadata was included differed by source and by participant, and the metadata was provided uncurated.

TCRbeta CDR3 regions were amplified from genomic DNA using the immunoSEQ Assay, a bias-controlled multiplex PCR. In the authors' own workflow: The number of nucleated cells in each sample was estimated by amplification of reference gene primers within the assay. To quantify the absolute abundance of each unique TCRbeta CDR3 rearrangement, sequence reads were collapsed and filtered. For each sample, productive Simpson clonality was calculated by taking the square root of Simpson's diversity index across productive rearrangements. The table was pulled from immuneACCESS by TCRdb, which kept in-frame rearrangements only. Such tables lose some clones; where checked, under half of the loss comes from unresolved V genes, and the rest has no known cause. Clone size and the V and J calls come from that table; the DNA yielded D and trimming. The sample profile shows around 130,000 clones; about 87% of them were found once. Clones ranked in the top ten supply 2.5% of the sample.

Comments on this clone: There is no known antigen for this receptor. No base qualities exist here, and no much larger clone lies one base off it.

Trimming removed 7 bases from V and 1 base from J; the gene matches leave 6 bases unexplained. There are 14 amino acids in the CDR3, from cysteine to phenylalanine inclusive. The entry retains the CDR3 DNA only, 42 bases that are in frame from base 1. The germline V gene encodes CDR1 LNHDA and CDR2 SQIVND (reference sequence). At one collaborating source in Seattle, patients were enrolled during active infection and were followed longitudinally through the course of disease. Each collaborating institution followed its own protocols to collect whole blood in K2EDTA tubes. For TCRbeta analysis, collaborator samples were shipped as frozen whole blood, as isolated PBMCs, or as DNA extracted from either sample type.

This receptor chain uses TRBV19 and TRBJ1-2; 7 nucleotides in the junction match TRBD1. This sequence was found in a human donor with COVID-19, enrolled during active disease. The donor label of this sample is uncertain. The specimen sequenced was peripheral blood. Here the CDR3 is given as CASIRTGVNYGYTF. The sequenced DNA: TGTGCCAGTATTCGGACAGGCGTTAACTATGGCTACACCTTC.